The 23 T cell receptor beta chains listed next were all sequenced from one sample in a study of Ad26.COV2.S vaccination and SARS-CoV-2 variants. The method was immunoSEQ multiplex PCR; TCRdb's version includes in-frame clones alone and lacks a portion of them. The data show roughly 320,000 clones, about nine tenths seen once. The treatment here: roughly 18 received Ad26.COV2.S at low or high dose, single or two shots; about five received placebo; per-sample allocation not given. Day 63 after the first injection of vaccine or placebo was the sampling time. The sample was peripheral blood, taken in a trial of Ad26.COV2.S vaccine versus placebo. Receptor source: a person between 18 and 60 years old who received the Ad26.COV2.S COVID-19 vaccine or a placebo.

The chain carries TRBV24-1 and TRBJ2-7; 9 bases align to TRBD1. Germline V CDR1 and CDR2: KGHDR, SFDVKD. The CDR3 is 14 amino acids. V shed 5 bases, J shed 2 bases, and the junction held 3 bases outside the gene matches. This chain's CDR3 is CATSGTGGTYEQYF. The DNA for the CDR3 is TGTGCCACCAGTGGAACAGGGGGCACCTACGAGCAGTACTTC.

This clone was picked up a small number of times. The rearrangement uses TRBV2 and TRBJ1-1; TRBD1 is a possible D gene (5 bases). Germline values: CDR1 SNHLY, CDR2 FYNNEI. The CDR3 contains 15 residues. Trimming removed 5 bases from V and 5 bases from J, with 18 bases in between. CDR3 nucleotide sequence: TGTGCCAGCAGTCTTGACGGTCGACAGACGACTGAAGCTTTCTTT. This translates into CASSLDGRQTTEAFF.

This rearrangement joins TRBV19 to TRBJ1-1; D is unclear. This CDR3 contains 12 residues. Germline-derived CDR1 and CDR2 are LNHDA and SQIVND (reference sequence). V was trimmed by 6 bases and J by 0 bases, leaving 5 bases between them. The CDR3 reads CASRKVNTEAFF. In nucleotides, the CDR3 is TGTGCCAGTAGAAAGGTGAACACTGAAGCTTTCTTT. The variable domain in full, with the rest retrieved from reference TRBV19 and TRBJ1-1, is DGGITQSPKYLFRKEGQNVTLSCEQNLNHDAMYWYRQDPGQGLRLIYYSQIVNDFQKGDIAEGYSVSREKKESFPLTVTSAQKNPTAFYLCASRKVNTEAFFGQGTRLTVV.

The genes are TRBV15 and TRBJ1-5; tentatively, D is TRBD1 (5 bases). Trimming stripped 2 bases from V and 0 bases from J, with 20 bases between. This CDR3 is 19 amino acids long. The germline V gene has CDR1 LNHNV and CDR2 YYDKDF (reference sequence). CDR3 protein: CATSRKWGTPLYSNQPQHF. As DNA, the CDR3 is TGTGCCACCAGCAGAAAATGGGGCACTCCACTTTATAGCAATCAGCCCCAGCATTTT. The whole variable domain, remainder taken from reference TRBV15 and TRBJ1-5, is DAMVIQNPRYQVTQFGKPVTLSCSQTLNHNVMYWYQQKSSQAPKLLFHYYDKDFNNEADTPDNFQSRRPNTSFCFLDIRSPGLGDTAMYLCATSRKWGTPLYSNQPQHFGDGTRLSIL.

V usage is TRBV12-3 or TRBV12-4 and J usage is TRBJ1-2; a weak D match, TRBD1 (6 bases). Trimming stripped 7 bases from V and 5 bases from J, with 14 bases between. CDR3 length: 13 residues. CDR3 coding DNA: TGTGCCAGCACCCCAGTGAGGGGGTATGGCTACACCTTC. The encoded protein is CASTPVRGYGYTF.

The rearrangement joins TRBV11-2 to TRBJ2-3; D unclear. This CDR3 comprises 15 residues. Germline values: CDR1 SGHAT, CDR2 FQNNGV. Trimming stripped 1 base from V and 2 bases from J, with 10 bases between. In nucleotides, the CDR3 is TGTGCCAGCAGCTTAGGGGTCAGTCCCACAGATACGCAGTATTTT. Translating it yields CASSLGVSPTDTQYF.

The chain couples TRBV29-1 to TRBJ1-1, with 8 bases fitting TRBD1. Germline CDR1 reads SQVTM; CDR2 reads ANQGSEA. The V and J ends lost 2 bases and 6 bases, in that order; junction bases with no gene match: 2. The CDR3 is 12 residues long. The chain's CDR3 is CSVETQGAEAFF. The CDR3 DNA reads TGCAGCGTTGAAACACAGGGGGCTGAAGCTTTCTTT.

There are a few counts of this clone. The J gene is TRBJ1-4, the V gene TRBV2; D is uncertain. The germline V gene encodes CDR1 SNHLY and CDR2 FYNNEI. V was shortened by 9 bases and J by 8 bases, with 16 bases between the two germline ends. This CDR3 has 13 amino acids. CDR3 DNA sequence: TGTGCCAGTCGGCGGGTCGTCCGAGAAAAACTGTTTTTT. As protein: CASRRVVREKLFF.

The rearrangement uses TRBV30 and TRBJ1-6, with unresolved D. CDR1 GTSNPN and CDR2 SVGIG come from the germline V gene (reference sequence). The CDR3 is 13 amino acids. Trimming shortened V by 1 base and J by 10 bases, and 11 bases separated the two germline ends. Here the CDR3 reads CAWSETIRSPLHF. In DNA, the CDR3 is TGTGCCTGGAGTGAGACAATCCGGTCACCCCTCCACTTT. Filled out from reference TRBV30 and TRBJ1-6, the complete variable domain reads SQTIHQWPATLVQPVGSPLSLECTVEGTSNPNLYWYRQAAGRGLQLLFYSVGIGQISSEVPQNLSASRPQDRQFILSSKKLLLSDSGFYLCAWSETIRSPLHFGNGTRLTVT.

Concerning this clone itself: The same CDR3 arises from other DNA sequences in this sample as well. DNA of the CDR3: TGTGCCAGCAGCCTAGGGGGGGTATATGGCTACACCTTC. Protein: CASSLGGVYGYTF. This chain links TRBV7-9 with TRBJ1-2, with D perhaps TRBD1 (6 bases). This CDR3 contains 13 residues. Germline V gene sequence: CDR1 SEHNR, CDR2 FQNEAQ (reference sequence). V was trimmed by 5 bases and J by 5 bases, leaving 12 bases between them.

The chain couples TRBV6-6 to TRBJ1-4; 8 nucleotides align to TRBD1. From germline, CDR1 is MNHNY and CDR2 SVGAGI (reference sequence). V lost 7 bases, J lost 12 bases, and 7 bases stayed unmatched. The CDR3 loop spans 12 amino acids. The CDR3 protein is CASTNPDRELFF. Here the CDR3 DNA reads TGTGCCAGCACCAACCCGGACAGGGAACTGTTTTTT.

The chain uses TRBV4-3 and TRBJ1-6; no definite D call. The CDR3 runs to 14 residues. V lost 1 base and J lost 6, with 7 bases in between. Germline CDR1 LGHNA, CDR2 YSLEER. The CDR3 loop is CASSQGLINSPLHF. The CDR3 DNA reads TGCGCCAGCAGCCAAGGTCTGATTAATTCACCCCTCCACTTT.

Here the CDR3 reads CASSYTDGEAFF. In DNA form, the CDR3 reads TGTGCCAGCAGTTACACGGACGGTGAAGCTTTCTTT. The chain recombines TRBV6-2 or TRBV6-3 with TRBJ1-1; D remains ambiguous. Trimming took 2 bases from V and 7 from J, leaving 8 bases between them. This CDR3 comprises 12 residues. Germline V gene data show CDR1 as MNHEY and CDR2 as SVGEGT.

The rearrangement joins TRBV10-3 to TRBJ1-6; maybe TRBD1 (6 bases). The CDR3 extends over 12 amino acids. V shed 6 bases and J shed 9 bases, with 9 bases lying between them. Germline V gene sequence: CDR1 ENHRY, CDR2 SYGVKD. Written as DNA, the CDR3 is TGTGCCATCAGGGACAGTAGTTCACCCCTCCACTTT. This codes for CAIRDSSSPLHF.

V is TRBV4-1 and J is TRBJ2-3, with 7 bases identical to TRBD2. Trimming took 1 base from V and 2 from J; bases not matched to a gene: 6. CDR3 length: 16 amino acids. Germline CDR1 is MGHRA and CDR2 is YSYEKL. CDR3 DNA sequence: TGCGCCAGCAGCCAAGGTTCTAGCGGACTCACAGATACGCAGTATTTT. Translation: CASSQGSSGLTDTQYF.

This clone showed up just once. CDR3 sequence: CASSFRRGSSYNEQFF. The DNA for the CDR3 is TGTGCCAGCAGTTTTCGAAGGGGGAGCTCCTACAATGAGCAGTTCTTC. The chain combines TRBV6-2 or TRBV6-3 with TRBJ2-1; D is perhaps TRBD1 (6 bases). In germline, CDR1 is MNHEY, CDR2 SVGEGT. This CDR3 region has 16 residues. The V end was cut by 4 bases, the J end by 0 bases, with 13 bases between.

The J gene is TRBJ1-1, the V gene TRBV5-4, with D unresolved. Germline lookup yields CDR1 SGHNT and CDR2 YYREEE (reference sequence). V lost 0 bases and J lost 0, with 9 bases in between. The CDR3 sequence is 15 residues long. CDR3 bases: TGTGCCAGCAGCTTGGCCGGACGGGTGAACACTGAAGCTTTCTTT. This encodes CASSLAGRVNTEAFF.

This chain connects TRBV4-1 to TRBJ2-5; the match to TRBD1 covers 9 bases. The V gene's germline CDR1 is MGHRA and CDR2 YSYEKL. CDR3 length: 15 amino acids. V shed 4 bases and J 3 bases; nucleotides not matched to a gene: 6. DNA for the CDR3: TGCGCCAGCAGCCCCACCCGGACAGGGGAAGAGACCCAGTACTTC. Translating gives CASSPTRTGEETQYF.

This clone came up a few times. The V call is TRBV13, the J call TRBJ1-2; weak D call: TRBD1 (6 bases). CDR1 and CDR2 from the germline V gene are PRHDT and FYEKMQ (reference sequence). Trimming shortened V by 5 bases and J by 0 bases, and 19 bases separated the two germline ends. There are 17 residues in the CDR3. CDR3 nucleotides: TGTGCCAGCAGCCTCAGGGGAACCGGTGGCACTAACTATGGCTACACCTTC. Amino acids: CASSLRGTGGTNYGYTF.

The CDR3 nucleotides read TGTGCCAGCAGTCCGACCCCTCAAAGAGGAAACACCATATATTTT. This gives the protein CASSPTPQRGNTIYF. This chain joins TRBV6-5 and TRBJ1-3; no clear D gene. V was clipped by 5 bases and J by 4 bases, with 15 bases between them. This CDR3 spans 15 amino acids. Germline V gene sequence: CDR1 MNHEY, CDR2 SVGAGI.

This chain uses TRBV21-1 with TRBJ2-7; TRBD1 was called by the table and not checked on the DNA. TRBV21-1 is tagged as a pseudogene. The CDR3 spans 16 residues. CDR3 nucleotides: TGTGCCAGCAGCAAAGTTATGAGGGACAGACACTACGAGCAGTACTTC. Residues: CASSKVMRDRHYEQYF.

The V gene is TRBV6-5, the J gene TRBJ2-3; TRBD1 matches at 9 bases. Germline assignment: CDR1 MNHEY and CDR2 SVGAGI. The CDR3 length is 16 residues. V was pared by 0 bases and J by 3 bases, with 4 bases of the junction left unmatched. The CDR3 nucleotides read TGTGCCAGCAGTTACTCTACAGGGGGCTTAACAGATACGCAGTATTTT. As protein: CASSYSTGGLTDTQYF.

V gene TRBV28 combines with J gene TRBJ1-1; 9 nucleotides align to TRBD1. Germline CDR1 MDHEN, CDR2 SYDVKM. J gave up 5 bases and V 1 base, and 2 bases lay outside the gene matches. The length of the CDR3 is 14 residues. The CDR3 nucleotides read TGTGCCAGCAGTTTATACGACAGGGGGACTGAAGCTTTCTTT. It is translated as CASSLYDRGTEAFF.